Each of the 4 T cell receptor beta chains below was sequenced from the same sample in a study of cytomegalovirus exposure and HLA in healthy donors. The primer mix had 60 Vbeta and 13 Jbeta primers. Generated by immunoSEQ multiplex PCR, the TCRdb table keeps only in-frame clones and is missing some. Altogether some 160,000 clones are present, about 78% being singletons, with the ten largest covering 5.7%. The sequencing sample was made of PBMCs. The receptors shown here come from a man in his forties or fifties in good health and CMV-seronegative.

This clone was seen only once. The rearrangement joins TRBV7-9 to TRBJ1-2; 7 nucleotides agree with TRBD1. CDR1 and CDR2 from the germline V gene are SEHNR and FQNEAQ (reference sequence). CDR3 length equals 13 residues. The V segment lost 5 bases and the J segment 4 bases; nucleotides outside the gene matches: 4. CDR3 amino acids: CASSQDRTYGYTF. The CDR3 DNA is TGTGCCAGCAGCCAGGACAGGACCTATGGCTACACCTTC.

This chain links TRBV6-1 with TRBJ2-1, with a possible D match to TRBD2 (6 bases). Germline CDR1 MNHNS, CDR2 SASEGT. This CDR3 contains 17 residues. V lost 4 bases to trimming and J lost 3 bases, with 19 bases between them. CDR3 residues: CASSGRERGPFYNEQFF. CDR3 sequence (DNA): TGTGCCAGCAGTGGCCGGGAGAGGGGACCCTTCTACAATGAGCAGTTCTTC.

The chain carries TRBV15 and TRBJ2-1; unclear D gene. The V gene lost 2 bases and the J gene lost 5 bases, with 10 bases spanning the gap. The length of the CDR3 is 14 residues. Germline assignment: CDR1 LNHNV and CDR2 YYDKDF (reference sequence). CDR3 DNA sequence: TGTGCCACCAGCAGACAGGTAACCGACAATGAGCAGTTCTTC. This gives the protein CATSRQVTDNEQFF. Filled out from reference TRBV15 and TRBJ2-1, the complete variable domain reads DAMVIQNPRYQVTQFGKPVTLSCSQTLNHNVMYWYQQKSSQAPKLLFHYYDKDFNNEADTPDNFQSRRPNTSFCFLDIRSPGLGDTAMYLCATSRQVTDNEQFFGPGTRLTVL.

In this sample, this clone turned up a few times. This chain links TRBV5-4 with TRBJ2-1, with 10 bases identical to TRBD2. After removal of 0 bases from V and 5 bases from J, the junction contained 5 bases not matched to a gene. Germline V CDR1 and CDR2: SGHNT, YYREEE (reference sequence). This CDR3 region has 16 residues. The CDR3 loop reads CASSLVAGGIDNEQFF. CDR3 in DNA: TGTGCCAGCAGCTTGGTAGCGGGGGGTATTGACAATGAGCAGTTCTTC.